The 15 T cell receptor beta chains below all came from one sample that was sequenced in a study of cytomegalovirus exposure and HLA in healthy donors. TCRdb's table, derived via immunoSEQ multiplex PCR, lists solely in-frame clones and lacks some. The table includes 150,000 to 200,000 clones, roughly 82% detected once. Sequencing used PBMCs. The receptors stem from a man aged 18 to 35 in good health and CMV-seropositive.

This sequence joins TRBV6-5 and TRBJ2-5; 16 bases match TRBD2. Germline lookup yields CDR1 MNHEY and CDR2 SVGAGI. J gave up 4 bases and V 2 bases, and 1 base lay outside the gene matches. The CDR3 covers 16 residues. The CDR3 loop reads CASSYGTSGRGETQYF. CDR3 sequence (DNA): TGTGCCAGCAGTTACGGGACTAGCGGGAGGGGAGAGACCCAGTACTTC.

As for this clone: Other DNA sequences from this sample encode an identical CDR3 as well. The CDR3 sequence is CASSQGRHTDTQYF. As DNA, the CDR3 is TGTGCCAGCAGCCAGGGCCGGCACACAGATACGCAGTATTTT. V usage is TRBV14 and J usage is TRBJ2-3, with D uncertain. Trimming cost V 3 bases and J 2 bases, with 9 bases left between them. This CDR3 region has 14 residues. The germline CDR1 and CDR2 sequences are SGHDN and FVKESK.

V usage is TRBV19 and J usage is TRBJ2-7; TRBD1 is a possible D gene (6 bases). V was cut by 5 bases and J by 4 bases, with 15 bases left in between. CDR1 LNHDA and CDR2 SQIVND come from the germline V gene (reference sequence). This CDR3 has 14 residues. The CDR3 spells CASSYTGRSYEQYF. For the CDR3, the DNA is TGTGCCAGTAGTTACACAGGGCGAAGTTACGAGCAGTACTTC.

This clone was picked up a small number of times. This chain uses TRBV15 with TRBJ1-2, with D hard to call. With 1 base removed from V and 0 bases from J, the gap between germline ends came to 6 bases. Germline loops: CDR1 LNHNV, CDR2 YYDKDF (reference sequence). This CDR3 is built from 14 residues. CDR3 protein: CATSRAGTNYGYTF. As DNA, the CDR3 is TGTGCCACCAGCAGAGCGGGGACTAACTATGGCTACACCTTC.

The chain links TRBV30 to TRBJ2-5; the D gene is possibly TRBD2 (6 bases). Trimming took off 5 bases at V and 2 bases at J, with 15 bases between the two ends. Germline V gives CDR1 GTSNPN, CDR2 SVGIG (reference sequence). This CDR3 is built from 14 residues. CDR3 nucleotides: TGTGCCTGGGCTGGGGGAGGACTGCAAGAGACCCAGTACTTC. This sequence encodes CAWAGGGLQETQYF.

A single count supports this clone. V gene TRBV6-4 combines with J gene TRBJ2-1; 8 nucleotides agree with TRBD2. This CDR3 spans 16 amino acids. V was pared by 5 bases and J by 0 bases, with 6 bases of the junction left unmatched. Germline V gene lookup returns CDR1 MRHNA and CDR2 SNTAGT. The CDR3 nucleotides read TGTGCCAGCAGTAGGAAGCGGGAGAGCTCCTACAATGAGCAGTTCTTC. Translating it yields CASSRKRESSYNEQFF.

The chain employs TRBV2 and TRBJ2-5, with D possibly matching TRBD1 (7 bases). This CDR3 is built from 14 residues. The germline V gene encodes CDR1 SNHLY and CDR2 FYNNEI. V lost 6 bases to trimming and J lost 4 bases, with 15 bases between them. The CDR3 loop reads CASRLTGRIETQYF. The CDR3 DNA sequence: TGTGCCAGCAGATTGACAGGGAGGATAGAGACCCAGTACTTC.

CDR3 in amino acids: CASSATSGDSYEQYF. The CDR3 region has the DNA TGTGCCAGCAGTGCCACTAGCGGAGATTCCTACGAGCAGTACTTC. This rearrangement joins TRBV6-6 to TRBJ2-7; 8 bases are shared with TRBD2. This CDR3 has 15 amino acids. Germline CDR1 is MNHNY and CDR2 is SVGAGI (reference sequence). The ends lost 5 bases at V and 1 base at J; junction bases unmatched: 7.

The V gene is TRBV9, the J gene TRBJ2-3; the match to TRBD2 covers 8 bases. The germline V gene encodes CDR1 SGDLS and CDR2 YYNGEE. Trimming took 0 bases from V and 3 from J; bases not matched to a gene: 6. This CDR3 is 16 amino acids long. CDR3 residues: CASSVGSGSGTDTQYF. In nucleotides, the CDR3 is TGTGCCAGCAGCGTAGGGAGCGGGAGCGGAACAGATACGCAGTATTTT.

The CDR3 DNA sequence: TGTGCCAGCAGTGACCCCACGGGGGAAAAACTGTTTTTT. Residues: CASSDPTGEKLFF. V gene TRBV2 combines with J gene TRBJ1-4, with D unresolved. The V end lost 3 bases, the J end lost 8 bases, and 10 bases lay between the germline ends. Per the germline V gene, CDR1 is SNHLY and CDR2 is FYNNEI. This CDR3 spans 13 amino acids.

The rearrangement uses TRBV19 and TRBJ1-2, with TRBD1 identical over 8 bases. The CDR3 covers 16 residues. V shed 8 bases, J shed 4 bases, and the junction held 15 bases outside the gene matches. CDR1 and CDR2 (germline): LNHDA, SQIVND (reference sequence). In DNA, the CDR3 is TGTGCCAGTTCCCGCGCAATCGGACAGGGTGTCTATGGCTACACCTTC. Translating gives CASSRAIGQGVYGYTF. The variable domain in full, with the rest retrieved from reference TRBV19 and TRBJ1-2, is DGGITQSPKYLFRKEGQNVTLSCEQNLNHDAMYWYRQDPGQGLRLIYYSQIVNDFQKGDIAEGYSVSREKKESFPLTVTSAQKNPTAFYLCASSRAIGQGVYGYTFGSGTRLTVV.

The gene calls are TRBV7-3 and TRBJ2-1, with TRBD2 matching 7 bases. This CDR3 spans 19 amino acids. The germline V gene has CDR1 SGHTA and CDR2 FQGTGA. V was pared by 1 base and J by 7 bases, with 19 bases of the junction left unmatched. The CDR3 reads CASSLNSASGGPYRNEQFF. CDR3 DNA: TGTGCCAGCAGCTTAAACTCGGCTAGCGGAGGACCCTATAGAAATGAGCAGTTCTTC.

V and J are TRBV11-1 and TRBJ2-7; TRBD2 aligns across 7 bases. The CDR3 has 15 residues. V shed 0 bases, J shed 6 bases, and the junction held 8 bases outside the gene matches. Germline V gene sequence: CDR1 SGHAT, CDR2 FQDESV (reference sequence). The CDR3 nucleotides read TGTGCCAGCAGCTTAGCGAGCGGGATGGCGGCCGAGCAGTACTTC. It translates to CASSLASGMAAEQYF.

This clone occurred a few times. CDR3: CASSLDYNTGELFF. CDR3 in DNA: TGTGCCAGCAGCTTGGACTATAACACCGGGGAGCTGTTTTTT. V and J are TRBV11-2 and TRBJ2-2; D possibly corresponds to TRBD2 (6 bases). V was trimmed by 3 bases and J by 2 bases, leaving 7 bases between them. The CDR3 contains 14 residues. Germline V CDR1 and CDR2: SGHAT, FQNNGV.

The chain couples TRBV6-6 to TRBJ1-2; D is undetermined. This CDR3 has 14 amino acids. V lost 6 bases, J lost 0 bases, and 11 bases lay in between. Germline lookup yields CDR1 MNHNY and CDR2 SVGAGI (reference sequence). Here the CDR3 reads CASSRSIANYGYTF. The DNA of the CDR3 is TGTGCCAGCAGCCGCTCAATAGCTAACTATGGCTACACCTTC.